This T cell receptor beta chain comes out of a study of identifying expanded T cells in peripheral blood. Collection occurred without any documented infections or immune events in donors. Study results and limitations: Across healthy donors, higher total template counts meant significantly greater approximately 2-week count variance.

Regarding this clone: Its antigen is unknown.

Trimming took 2 bases from V and 4 from J, leaving 10 bases between them. This CDR3 has 14 residues. Germline CDR1 is SGHVS and CDR2 is FQNEAQ. Profiling relied on immunoSEQ multiplex PCR, and the TCRdb table lists in-frame clones only, not all of them. The sample has tens of thousands of clones; roughly 84% are singletons. Sequences were obtained from blood. This TCR derives from a person aged 18 to 69 in good health. The J gene is TRBJ2-3, the V gene TRBV7-8, with D uncertain. The CDR3 DNA is TGTGCCAGCAGCTTAAGCCGAAACTCAGATACGCAGTATTTT. It encodes CASSLSRNSDTQYF.